Following are 4 T cell receptor beta chains from one sample sequenced in a study of T cells in Graves' hyperthyroidism and ophthalmopathy. RNA transcripts were the template for amplifying TCR beta CDR3 regions. TCR CDR3 regions were first amplified by RT-PCR with HTBI primers. TCRdb called the multiplex PCR reads again in MiXCR, with one record for every CDR3 protein. The data contain under 450,000 distinct CDR3 sequences, about a sixth of them singletons. Sequenced sample: blood. The receptors were sampled from a woman aged 18 to 35 with Graves' hyperthyroidism.

This clonotype was recorded many times. DNA for the CDR3: TGTGCCAGCAGTGATCCGGGACAGGGGGCGTTGGGCTATGGCTACACCTTC. This codes for CASSDPGQGALGYGYTF. This chain links TRBV28 with TRBJ1-2, with 12 bases identical to TRBD1. In germline, CDR1 is MDHEN, CDR2 SYDVKM. The CDR3 length is 17 residues. J was trimmed by 4 bases and V by 5 bases; bases with no gene match: 11.

The chain employs TRBV10-3 and TRBJ1-1; D is perhaps TRBD1 (5 bases). Trimming removed 3 bases from V and 7 bases from J, with 15 bases in between. CDR1 is ENHRY, CDR2 SYGVKD, per germline. This CDR3 has 14 residues. The CDR3 coding sequence is TGTGCCATCAGTGATCCCCCGGGGCGCGATGAAGCTTTCTTT. Protein product: CAISDPPGRDEAFF.

This sequence joins TRBV6-1 and TRBJ1-1; 8 nucleotides match TRBD1. Germline V gene lookup returns CDR1 MNHNS and CDR2 SASEGT. V dropped 7 bases and J dropped 5; count of bases not matched to a gene: 6. CDR3 length: 13 amino acids. CDR3 region: CASTGQGWTEAFF. CDR3 DNA: TGTGCCAGCACCGGACAGGGATGGACTGAAGCTTTCTTT.

This clonotype turned up a few times. V gene TRBV10-3 combines with J gene TRBJ2-1; 9 bases are a match to TRBD2. CDR3 length: 14 amino acids. Germline trimming cut 5 bases from V and 5 bases from J; bases unmatched to any gene: 4. Per germline, CDR1 ENHRY and CDR2 SYGVKD. This CDR3 reads CAISFAGGDNEQFF. In nucleotides, the CDR3 is TGTGCCATCAGTTTCGCGGGAGGGGACAATGAGCAGTTCTTC.